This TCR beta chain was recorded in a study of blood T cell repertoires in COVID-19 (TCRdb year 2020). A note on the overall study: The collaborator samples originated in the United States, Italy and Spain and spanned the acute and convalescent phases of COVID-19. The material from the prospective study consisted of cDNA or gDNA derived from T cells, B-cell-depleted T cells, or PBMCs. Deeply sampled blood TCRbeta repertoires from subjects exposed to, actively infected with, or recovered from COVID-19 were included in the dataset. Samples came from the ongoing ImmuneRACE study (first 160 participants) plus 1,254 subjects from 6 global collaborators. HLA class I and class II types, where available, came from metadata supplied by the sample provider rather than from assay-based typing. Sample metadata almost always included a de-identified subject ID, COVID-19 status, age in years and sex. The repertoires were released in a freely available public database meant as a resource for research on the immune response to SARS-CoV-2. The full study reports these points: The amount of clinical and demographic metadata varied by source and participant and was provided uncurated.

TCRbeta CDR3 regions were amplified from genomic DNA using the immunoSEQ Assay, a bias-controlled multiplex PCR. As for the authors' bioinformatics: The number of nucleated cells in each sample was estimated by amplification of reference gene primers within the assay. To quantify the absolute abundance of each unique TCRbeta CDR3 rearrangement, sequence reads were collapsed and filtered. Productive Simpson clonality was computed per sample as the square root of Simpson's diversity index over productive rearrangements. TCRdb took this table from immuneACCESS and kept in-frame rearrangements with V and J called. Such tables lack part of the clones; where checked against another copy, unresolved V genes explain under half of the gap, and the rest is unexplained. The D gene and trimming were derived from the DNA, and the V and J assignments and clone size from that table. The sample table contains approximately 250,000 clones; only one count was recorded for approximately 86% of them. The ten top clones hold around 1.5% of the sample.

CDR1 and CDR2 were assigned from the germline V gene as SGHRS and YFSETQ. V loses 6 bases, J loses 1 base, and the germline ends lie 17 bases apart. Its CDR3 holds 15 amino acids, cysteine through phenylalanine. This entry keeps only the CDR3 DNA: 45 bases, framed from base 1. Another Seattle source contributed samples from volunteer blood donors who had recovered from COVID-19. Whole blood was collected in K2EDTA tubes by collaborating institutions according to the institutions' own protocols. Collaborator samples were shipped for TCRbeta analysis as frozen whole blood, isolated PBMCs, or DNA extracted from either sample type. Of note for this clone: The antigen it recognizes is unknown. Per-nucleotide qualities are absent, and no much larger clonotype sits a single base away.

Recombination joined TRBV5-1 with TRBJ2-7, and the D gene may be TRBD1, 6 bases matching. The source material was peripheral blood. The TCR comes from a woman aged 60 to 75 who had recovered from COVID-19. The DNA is TGCGCCAGCACTTCATACGGGACAAGTTCCTACGAGCAGTACTTC. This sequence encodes CASTSYGTSSYEQYF.